Listed below are T cell receptor beta chains from one sample, sequenced in a study of cytomegalovirus exposure and HLA in healthy donors. Profiled with immunoSEQ multiplex PCR; TCRdb holds only in-frame clones, not every one. Here the sample spans fewer than 95,000 clones, 94% being singletons. Material for sequencing was PBMCs. Receptors were obtained from a woman aged 18-30 years in good health and CMV-seronegative. Both conserved end residues are part of each CDR3. D genes are given only for firm matches. Expanded clones are given a class, and other clones once, few, many or no size at all.

TRBV7-9	TRBJ2-1	.	once	CASSFSGVWANEQFF	TGTGCCAGCAGCTTCAGCGGCGTGTGGGCCAATGAGCAGTTCTTC
TRBV2	TRBJ2-3	.	.	CASPGTALLDTQYF	TGTGCCAGTCCCGGGACTGCCCTATTGGATACGCAGTATTTT
TRBV6-4	TRBJ2-2	TRBD2	.	CASSDKRGGQSGELFF	TGTGCCAGCAGTGACAAGCGGGGGGGCCAAAGCGGGGAGCTGTTTTTT
TRBV7-3	TRBJ1-2	.	.	CASSLSRWADGDSNYGYTF	TGTGCCAGCAGCTTAAGCCGCTGGGCTGACGGGGACTCTAACTATGGCTACACCTTC
TRBV6-5	TRBJ2-3	.	.	CASSPVVPDTQYF	TGTGCCAGCAGCCCCGTAGTGCCAGATACGCAGTATTTT
TRBV6-1	TRBJ1-6	TRBD1	.	CASSEVWTGDSPLHF	TGTGCCAGCAGTGAAGTATGGACAGGAGATTCACCCCTCCACTTT
TRBV4-3	TRBJ1-2	.	.	CASSGGIDRNYGYTF	TGCGCCAGCAGCGGGGGAATCGACAGGAACTATGGCTACACCTTC
TRBV30	TRBJ1-2	.	.	CAWSPGNGYTF	TGTGCCTGGAGTCCAGGGAACGGCTACACCTTC
TRBV7-2	TRBJ1-6	.	.	CASSLDLRNSPLHF	TGTGCCAGCAGCTTAGATCTCCGGAATTCACCCCTCCACTTT
TRBV28	TRBJ2-3	.	.	CASSLFSGTDTQYF	TGTGCCAGCAGTTTATTCAGCGGGACAGATACGCAGTATTTT
TRBV7-9	TRBJ1-2	.	.	CASSFARQGSGYTF	TGTGCCAGCAGCTTTGCTCGGCAGGGATCTGGCTACACCTTC
TRBV5-4	TRBJ2-7	TRBD2	.	CASSARTRGGPDEQYF	TGTGCCAGCAGCGCCCGTACACGGGGGGGGCCCGACGAGCAGTACTTC
TRBV5-4	TRBJ1-1	.	.	CASSQNTEAFF	TGTGCCAGCAGCCAAAACACTGAAGCTTTCTTT
TRBV5-5	TRBJ2-7	TRBD1	.	CASSLSVQGQSYEQYF	TGTGCCAGCAGCTTGTCCGTCCAGGGACAGTCCTACGAGCAGTACTTC
TRBV4-3	TRBJ2-2	TRBD2	.	CASSPDGTSGGADEELFF	TGCGCCAGCAGCCCTGATGGGACTAGCGGGGGGGCTGATGAGGAGCTGTTTTTT
TRBV19	TRBJ2-7	.	once	CASTSAGTYEQYF	.
TRBV29-1	TRBJ1-1	.	.	CSVAIGAEAFF	TGCAGCGTTGCTATAGGGGCTGAAGCTTTCTTT
TRBV6-1	TRBJ1-1	TRBD1	.	CASSATRGRNEAFF	TGTGCCAGCAGTGCGACCAGGGGGCGTAATGAAGCTTTCTTT
TRBV13	TRBJ2-6	TRBD1	.	CASSRKFRDRGPGANVLTF	TGTGCCAGCAGCCGCAAATTCCGGGACAGGGGGCCTGGGGCCAACGTCCTGACTTTC
TRBV7-2	TRBJ2-4	TRBD2	.	CASSLAGNLAGGGIQYF	TGTGCCAGCAGCTTAGCGGGGAATTTAGCGGGGGGTGGGATTCAGTACTTC
TRBV4-1	TRBJ2-1	TRBD2	.	CASSPPGGIYNEQFF	TGCGCCAGCAGCCCCCCGGGGGGGATTTACAATGAGCAGTTCTTC
TRBV6-6	TRBJ2-3	.	once	CASRQGFVTDTQYF	TGTGCCAGCAGACAGGGCTTTGTCACAGATACGCAGTATTTT